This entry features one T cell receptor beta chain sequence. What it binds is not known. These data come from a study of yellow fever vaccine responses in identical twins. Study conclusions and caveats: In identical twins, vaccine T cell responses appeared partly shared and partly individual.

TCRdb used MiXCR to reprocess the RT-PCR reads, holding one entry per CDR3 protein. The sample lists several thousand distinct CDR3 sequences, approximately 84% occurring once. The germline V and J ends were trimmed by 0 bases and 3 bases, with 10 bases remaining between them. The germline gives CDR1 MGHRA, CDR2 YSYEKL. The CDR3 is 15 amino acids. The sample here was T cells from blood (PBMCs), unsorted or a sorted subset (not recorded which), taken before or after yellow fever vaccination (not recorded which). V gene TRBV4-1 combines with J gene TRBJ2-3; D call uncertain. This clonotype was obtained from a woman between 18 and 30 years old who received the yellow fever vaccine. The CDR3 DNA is TGCGCCAGCAGCCAAGACGCTAGTATGACAGATACGCAGTATTTT. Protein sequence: CASSQDASMTDTQYF.